This TCR beta chain was sequenced in a study of T-cell memory formation after mild COVID-19. TCRdb recomputed calls from the 5' RACE reads with MiXCR, one row per CDR3 protein. Seen here are around 180,000 distinct CDR3 sequences, about 18% observed once, and the top ten hold around 3.9%. Germline lookup yields CDR1 LGHNA and CDR2 YSLEER. This CDR3 spans 15 amino acids. Losses at the gene ends were 3 bases for V and 7 bases for J; bases not matched to a gene: 6. In the case of this clonotype: Antigen unknown.

Study results and caveats: Among CD4+ contracting clones, most were CM and EM, and CD8+ ones EMRA.

This chain joins TRBV4-3 and TRBJ1-4; TRBD1 agrees at 9 bases. What was sequenced was PBMCs or a T cell subset sorted from them (not recorded which). This TCR was recovered from a man aged 18 to 30 who had mild COVID-19 (a few samples of this study predate the infection). Cell type and time point are not known. The CDR3 coding sequence is TGCGCCAGCAGCCATTCCCGGGACAGGGCTGAAAAACTGTTTTTT. It yields the protein CASSHSRDRAEKLFF.